Below, 27 T cell receptor beta chains from the same sample are listed, as sequenced in a study of shared clonotypes between healthy human individuals. The data were produced by immunoSEQ multiplex PCR, yet TCRdb's version contains in-frame clones alone and is incomplete. The table has approximately 1,500,000 clones, more than 95% seen once; the top ten hold roughly 1.2%. The sample taken for sequencing was naive CD4+ T cells sorted from blood. Subset in this sample: CD45RA+ positively selected. Receptor source: a man aged 25-40 years in good health.

V usage is TRBV10-2 and J usage is TRBJ2-1; 10 positions agree with TRBD2. Germline CDR1 is WSHSY and CDR2 is SAAADI. The CDR3 is made up of 13 amino acids. V dropped 10 bases and J dropped 4; count of bases not matched to a gene: 4. CDR3 DNA sequence: TGCGCCACCCAAGCGGGAGGGTACAATGAGCAGTTCTTC. It codes for CATQAGGYNEQFF.

This rearrangement joins TRBV2 to TRBJ2-3; D perhaps matches TRBD1 (6 bases). V lost 3 bases and J 4 bases, leaving 11 bases between the germline ends. Looked up from germline, CDR1 is SNHLY and CDR2 is FYNNEI. This CDR3 comprises 14 residues. CDR3 coding DNA: TGTGCCAGCAGTGAGACCAGGGGATCAGATACGCAGTATTTT. Translated: CASSETRGSDTQYF.

This clone was detected only once. This chain links TRBV6-1 with TRBJ1-2; possible D gene TRBD1, 6 bases. V lost 0 bases and J 3 bases, leaving 11 bases between the germline ends. The germline V gene has CDR1 MNHNS and CDR2 SASEGT. The CDR3 is made up of 15 amino acids. CDR3 nucleotides: TGTGCCAGCAGTGAAGCGCGAGGGGGGGACTATGGCTACACCTTC. It codes for CASSEARGGDYGYTF.

The genes are TRBV5-6 and TRBJ1-5, with no clear D. The CDR3 is made up of 15 amino acids. The germline V and J ends were trimmed by 4 bases and 2 bases, with 13 bases remaining between them. CDR1 and CDR2 from the germline V gene are SGHDT and YYEEEE. DNA for the CDR3: TGTGCCAGCAGCCGGAGCGGCACACGCAATCAGCCCCAGCATTTT. Translating gives CASSRSGTRNQPQHF.

The chain carries TRBV18 and TRBJ2-5, with D hard to call. Trimming stripped 2 bases from V and 0 bases from J, with 10 bases between. CDR3 size: 15 residues. Germline lookup yields CDR1 KGHSH and CDR2 LQKENI. CDR3 loop: CASSPATPHQETQYF. The CDR3 bases are TGTGCCAGCTCACCAGCCACCCCCCACCAAGAGACCCAGTACTTC. Using reference TRBV18 and TRBJ2-5 for the parts outside the CDR3, the full variable domain is NAGVMQNPRHLVRRRGQEARLRCSPMKGHSHVYWYRQLPEEGLKFMVYLQKENIIDESGMPKERFSAEFPKEGPSILRIQQVVRGDSAAYFCASSPATPHQETQYFGPGTRLLVL.

This clone is a singleton in its sample. The chain couples TRBV28 to TRBJ1-5; D may be TRBD1 (5 bases). Trimming stripped 2 bases from V and 5 bases from J, with 10 bases between. Germline V CDR1 and CDR2: MDHEN, SYDVKM. This CDR3 has 14 amino acids. The CDR3 DNA reads TGTGCCAGCAGTTTAGGGACGGGCTATCAGCCCCAGCATTTT. This translates into CASSLGTGYQPQHF.

The genes are TRBV6-5 and TRBJ1-1; no clear D gene. Trimming shortened V by 6 bases and J by 1 base, and 3 bases separated the two germline ends. Germline V gene lookup returns CDR1 MNHEY and CDR2 SVGAGI. This CDR3 contains 11 residues. The chain's CDR3 is CASRRNTEAFF. The CDR3 DNA reads TGTGCCAGCAGGAGGAACACTGAAGCTTTCTTT.

The CDR3 sequence is CASRPLRDRGGQETQYF. CDR3 coding DNA: TGTGCCAGCAGGCCGCTTAGGGACAGGGGGGGTCAAGAGACCCAGTACTTC. The rearrangement links TRBV25-1 to TRBJ2-5; TRBD1 matches 11 bases. The CDR3 is 17 amino acids. With V trimmed by 6 bases and J by 2 bases, 11 bases remained unmatched. Germline CDR1 and CDR2: MGHDK and SYGVNS. Full variable domain (missing parts from reference TRBV25-1 and TRBJ2-5): EADIYQTPRYLVIGTGKKITLECSQTMGHDKMYWYQQDPGMELHLIHYSYGVNSTEKGDLSSESTVSRIRTEHFPLTLESARPSHTSQYLCASRPLRDRGGQETQYFGPGTRLLVL.

The chain is built from TRBV4-1 and TRBJ2-1; 13 bases fit TRBD2. The CDR3 is 18 residues long. Germline V gene data show CDR1 as MGHRA and CDR2 as YSYEKL. V shed 0 bases and J 4 bases; nucleotides not matched to a gene: 6. CDR3 sequence: CASSQEGRGLAGYNEQFF. CDR3 in DNA: TGCGCCAGCAGCCAAGAGGGAAGGGGACTAGCGGGGTACAATGAGCAGTTCTTC.

This sequence joins TRBV10-3 and TRBJ1-2; D is uncertain. The CDR3 runs to 14 residues. Looked up from germline, CDR1 is ENHRY and CDR2 is SYGVKD. V gave up 8 bases and J gave up 1 base, with 14 bases separating them. Here the CDR3 DNA reads TGTGCCATCGGGGTTGGGAAAATTAACTATGGCTACACCTTC. It is translated as CAIGVGKINYGYTF.

Concerning this clone itself: A junction boundary mismatches the germline segment, possibly from a read error. Within the sample, other DNA sequences also encode this same CDR3. The genes are TRBV28 and TRBJ2-1, with D possibly TRBD1 on 6 matching bases. The CDR3 loop spans 13 amino acids. The germline gives CDR1 MDHEN, CDR2 SYDVKM. Here the CDR3 reads CASSPIQGYEQFF. CDR3 nucleotide sequence: TGCGCCAGCAGTCCAATCCAGGGGTATGAGCAGTTCTTC.

The chain combines TRBV5-1 with TRBJ2-2; 10 nucleotides align to TRBD1. The ends lost 2 bases at V and 2 bases at J; junction bases unmatched: 3. Germline CDR1 reads SGHRS; CDR2 reads YFSETQ. There are 16 residues in the CDR3. Here the CDR3 DNA reads TGCGCCAGCAGCTTCGGACAGGGGGGTAACACCGGGGAGCTGTTTTTT. Amino acid sequence: CASSFGQGGNTGELFF.

The chain employs TRBV4-2 and TRBJ2-1, with D tentatively TRBD2 (9 bases). CDR3 length: 17 amino acids. Germline CDR1 reads LGHNA; CDR2 reads YNFKEQ. V lost 0 bases and J 9 bases, leaving 21 bases between the germline ends. The CDR3 bases are TGTGCCAGCAGCCAAGATATGAGGCGGGAGGGGACAGGTGAGCAGTTCTTC. Translation gives CASSQDMRREGTGEQFF.

CDR3 loop: CASSFPSGSSYNEQFF. The DNA of the CDR3 is TGTGCCAGCAGTTTCCCCAGCGGTAGCTCCTACAATGAGCAGTTCTTC. V usage is TRBV28 and J usage is TRBJ2-1; maybe TRBD2 (5 bases). CDR3 length: 16 residues. V shed 3 bases and J shed 0 bases, with 12 bases lying between them. From germline, CDR1 is MDHEN and CDR2 SYDVKM.

This chain connects TRBV20-1 to TRBJ2-1; D might be TRBD1 (6 bases). The germline gives CDR1 DFQATT, CDR2 SNEGSKA (reference sequence). The CDR3 length is 9 residues. CDR3 in amino acids: CRGAYEQFF. The CDR3 DNA sequence: TGCAGGGGGGCCTATGAGCAGTTCTTC.

V usage is TRBV7-9 and J usage is TRBJ2-7; D possibly matches TRBD1 or TRBD2 (6 bases each). V was clipped by 3 bases and J by 5 bases, with 23 bases between them. This CDR3 has 17 residues. The germline V gene encodes CDR1 SEHNR and CDR2 FQNEAQ (reference sequence). CDR3 in DNA: TGTGCCAGCAGCTTGGGGCTACCCCGGGGGCGCCTAAACGAGCAGTACTTC. Protein product: CASSLGLPRGRLNEQYF.

This chain connects TRBV4-3 to TRBJ2-7; D is undetermined. The CDR3 runs to 15 residues. V gave up 4 bases and J gave up 0 bases, with 13 bases separating them. CDR1 and CDR2 (germline): LGHNA, YSLEER. The CDR3 DNA reads as TGCGCCAGCAGCCTTGTGGTAGACCCCTCCTACGAGCAGTACTTC. Translated: CASSLVVDPSYEQYF.

The chain couples TRBV28 to TRBJ1-5; 7 bases fit TRBD1. Unmatched junction bases numbered 2, after V lost 5 bases and J lost 4 bases. From germline, CDR1 is MDHEN and CDR2 SYDVKM. The CDR3 runs 13 residues. CDR3 sequence: CASSDRENQPQHF. Written as DNA, the CDR3 is TGTGCCAGCAGTGACAGGGAAAATCAGCCCCAGCATTTT.

This chain connects TRBV29-1 to TRBJ1-1; no clear D gene. V was pared by 6 bases and J by 0 bases, with 8 bases between. This CDR3 contains 12 residues. CDR1 and CDR2 (germline): SQVTM, ANQGSEA. The chain's CDR3 is CSVQVLNTEAFF. CDR3 nucleotides: TGCAGCGTGCAGGTCTTGAACACTGAAGCTTTCTTT.

This chain uses TRBV7-2 with TRBJ1-5; D is perhaps TRBD1 (5 bases). Germline V lookup: CDR1 SGHTA, CDR2 FQGNSA. This CDR3 is 15 amino acids long. Trimming pared 5 bases from V and 5 bases from J, leaving 16 bases between. The CDR3 DNA follows: TGTGCCAGCAGCCCAACCCTCCAGGGATATCAGCCCCAGCATTTT. It translates to CASSPTLQGYQPQHF. Combining the CDR3 with reference TRBV7-2 and TRBJ1-5 gives the whole variable domain GAGVSQSPSNKVTEKGKDVELRCDPISGHTALYWYRQSLGQGLEFLIYFQGNSAPDKSGLPSDRFSAERTGGSVSTLTIQRTQQEDSAVYLCASSPTLQGYQPQHFGDGTRLSIL.

This chain uses TRBV6-4 with TRBJ2-7, with a possible D match to TRBD1 (7 bases). Germline V gene data show CDR1 as MRHNA and CDR2 as SNTAGT. Trimming stripped 4 bases from V and 3 bases from J, with 16 bases between. This CDR3 contains 15 residues. As DNA, the CDR3 is TGTGCCAGCAGTGTCCGTGGAGGGGGCGGCTACGAGCAGTACTTC. This gives the protein CASSVRGGGGYEQYF.

V and J are TRBV6-1 and TRBJ2-3; D is undetermined. The CDR3 has 13 amino acids. Germline V lookup: CDR1 MNHNS, CDR2 SASEGT. Trimming left V 7 bases short and J 3 bases short, with 11 bases between. The CDR3 reads CASKPSPTDTQYF. In nucleotides, the CDR3 is TGTGCCAGCAAACCAAGTCCTACAGATACGCAGTATTTT.

The gene calls are TRBV2 and TRBJ1-4, with a weak D call TRBD1 (5 bases). CDR1 is SNHLY and CDR2 is FYNNEI in the germline V gene. This CDR3 spans 15 amino acids. Deletions cut 0 bases from V and 13 bases from J, with 18 bases between. This chain's CDR3 is CASSEAPWQSRGLFF. DNA for the CDR3: TGTGCCAGCAGTGAAGCGCCTTGGCAGTCAAGGGGACTGTTTTTT. Full variable domain (rest looked up from reference TRBV2 and TRBJ1-4): EPEVTQTPSHQVTQMGQEVILRCVPISNHLYFYWYRQILGQKVEFLVSFYNNEISEKSEIFDDQFSVERPDGSNFTLKIRSTKLEDSAMYFCASSEAPWQSRGLFFGSGTQLSVL.

The chain joins TRBV7-9 to TRBJ2-7; possibly TRBD2 for D (7 bases). Trimming stripped 6 bases from V and 6 bases from J, with 15 bases between. The germline gives CDR1 SEHNR, CDR2 FQNEAQ (reference sequence). CDR3 length: 13 residues. The CDR3 is CASRVAGAAEQYF. CDR3 nucleotides: TGTGCCAGCAGAGTGGCGGGGGCCGCCGAGCAGTACTTC.

The chain couples TRBV27 to TRBJ1-4; D not certain. Per the germline V gene, CDR1 is MNHEY and CDR2 is SMNVEV (reference sequence). V was pared by 1 base and J by 8 bases, with 20 bases between. The CDR3 covers 17 residues. This CDR3 reads CASSLFSHNPPNEKLFF. As DNA, the CDR3 is TGTGCCAGCAGTTTATTTAGCCATAATCCCCCGAACGAAAAACTGTTTTTT. Combining the CDR3 with reference TRBV27 and TRBJ1-4 gives the whole variable domain EAQVTQNPRYLITVTGKKLTVTCSQNMNHEYMSWYRQDPGLGLRQIYYSMNVEVTDKGDVPEGYKVSRKEKRNFPLILESPSPNQTSLYFCASSLFSHNPPNEKLFFGSGTQLSVL.

This chain connects TRBV7-9 to TRBJ2-1, with TRBD2 matching 12 bases. V shed 3 bases, J shed 8 bases, and the junction held 8 bases outside the gene matches. Germline V gene data show CDR1 as SEHNR and CDR2 as FQNEAQ (reference sequence). This CDR3 comprises 16 residues. The CDR3 nucleotides are TGTGCCAGCAGCTTGCGCCTGACTAGCGGGAGCGATGAGCAGTTCTTC. Translated: CASSLRLTSGSDEQFF.

This chain links TRBV10-1 with TRBJ2-3, with 7 bases matching TRBD1. This CDR3 is 15 amino acids long. Per the germline V gene, CDR1 is WNHNN and CDR2 is SYGVQD (reference sequence). Losses at the gene ends were 3 bases for V and 2 bases for J; bases not matched to a gene: 5. CDR3 amino acids: CASSDRQGDTDTQYF. The CDR3, as DNA: TGCGCCAGCAGTGACCGACAGGGAGACACAGATACGCAGTATTTT.